The 10 T cell receptor beta chains given below trace back to one sample, sequenced in a study of beta chain features in type 1 diabetes (dated by TCRdb to 2016 to 2018). Overall results and qualifications from the work: Type 1 diabetes patients showed a moderate but significant shortening of TCRB CDR3 length in all four CD4+ subsets.

No antigen has been assigned to these receptors. Library prep was done by the immunoSEQ multiplex PCR assay. The entire isolated RNA was reverse transcribed using the High Capacity cDNA Reverse Transcription Kit, and thus expressed TCRB transcripts were sequenced. TCRdb obtained this table from immuneACCESS and retained in-frame rearrangements with V and J assigned. These tables miss some clones; where compared with another copy, unresolved V genes account for less than half of the shortfall, and the remainder is unexplained. Within this sample are 600,000 to 700,000 clones, with around 12% of them counted one time only. The ten largest account for around 0.12% of the sample. What was sequenced was naive CD4+ T cells from blood. The cell subset or site label here, explained by the study, means: true naive CD4+ T cells. Receptors were obtained from a man aged 25-45 years with type 1 diabetes.

There are a few counts of this clone. The chain combines TRBV7-2 with TRBJ1-3; TRBD1 is a possible D gene (5 bases). V lost 5 bases and J 9 bases, leaving 14 bases between the germline ends. The CDR3 totals 13 residues. CDR1 and CDR2 (germline): SGHTA, FQGNSA. CDR3 amino acids: CASSPGDFGTIYF. The CDR3 nucleotides read TGTGCCAGCAGCCCCGGGGACTTCGGCACCATATATTTT.

This clone was found a few times. V gene TRBV7-2 combines with J gene TRBJ2-3; TRBD2 matches 7 bases. Germline CDR1 SGHTA, CDR2 FQGNSA. The V gene end was trimmed by 5 bases and the J gene end by 3 bases; junction bases not matched to a gene: 8. The CDR3 sequence is 15 residues long. The CDR3 DNA is TGTGCCAGCAGCGTGAGGTTAGCGGGTACAGATACGCAGTATTTT. It yields the protein CASSVRLAGTDTQYF.

This sequence joins TRBV10-1 and TRBJ1-2; D not resolved. Germline CDR1 and CDR2: WNHNN and SYGVQD (reference sequence). This CDR3 is built from 13 residues. Trimming took off 2 bases at V and 1 base at J, with 5 bases between the two ends. Here the CDR3 reads CASSEGLNYGYTF. The CDR3 nucleotides are TGCGCCAGCAGTGAGGGGCTTAACTATGGCTACACCTTC.

The gene calls are TRBV18 and TRBJ2-7, with 7 bases matching TRBD2. Germline V CDR1 and CDR2: KGHSH, LQKENI. CDR3 length: 15 residues. V trimming: 6 bases; J trimming: 3 bases; junction bases outside the gene matches: 11. CDR3 nucleotide sequence: TGTGCCAGCTCGCTCGGGGGGACGAGCATCTACGAGCAGTACTTC. Protein: CASSLGGTSIYEQYF.

This clone showed up just a few times. The chain uses TRBV29-1 and TRBJ1-1; 8 bases fit TRBD1. CDR3 length equals 12 residues. The germline V gene encodes CDR1 SQVTM and CDR2 ANQGSEA. J gave up 5 bases and V 6 bases, and 5 bases lay outside the gene matches. CDR3 loop: CSVGQGVTEAFF. The DNA of the CDR3 is TGCAGCGTAGGACAGGGAGTAACTGAAGCTTTCTTT.

J is TRBJ1-2 and V is TRBV10-3; D call uncertain. This CDR3 comprises 12 residues. Germline V lookup: CDR1 ENHRY, CDR2 SYGVKD. V shed 6 bases and J shed 4 bases, with 9 bases lying between them. Here the CDR3 DNA reads TGTGCCATCAGCTCGGGCGGCTATGGCTACACCTTC. Encoded protein: CAISSGGYGYTF.

DNA for the CDR3: TGTGCCAGCAGCGTAGGGGCAGGGGGCACCGCGGAGACCCAGTACTTC. Protein product: CASSVGAGGTAETQYF. This chain joins TRBV9 and TRBJ2-5; 8 bases agree with TRBD1. V lost 0 bases and J lost 5; bases outside the gene matches: 9. The CDR3 is 16 amino acids. The germline CDR1 and CDR2 sequences are SGDLS and YYNGEE.

The chain recombines TRBV7-9 with TRBJ1-2; D is uncertain. The CDR3 is made up of 15 amino acids. With 2 bases removed from V and 7 bases from J, the gap between germline ends came to 17 bases. CDR1 and CDR2 (germline): SEHNR, FQNEAQ (reference sequence). For the CDR3, the DNA is TGTGCCAGCAGCTTACGGGGTCCGGGTTCGGGTGGCTACACCTTC. It is translated as CASSLRGPGSGGYTF.

The CDR3 DNA reads TGTGCCAGCAGTTTACTCTCGGCGGGAGCCAAAAACATTCAGTACTTC. Its translation: CASSLLSAGAKNIQYF. V is TRBV27 and J is TRBJ2-4, with D possibly being TRBD2 (5 bases). From germline, CDR1 is MNHEY and CDR2 SMNVEV (reference sequence). V was pared by 2 bases and J by 0 bases, with 11 bases between. This CDR3 has 16 amino acids.

V is TRBV6-5 and J is TRBJ2-5; 8 bases line up with TRBD2. This CDR3 has 15 amino acids. Per germline, CDR1 MNHEY and CDR2 SVGAGI. Trimming at V came to 4 bases and at J to 1 base, leaving 5 bases not matched to a gene. This chain's CDR3 is CASSFSGEVQETQYF. The CDR3 DNA is TGTGCCAGCAGTTTTAGCGGGGAAGTCCAAGAGACCCAGTACTTC.